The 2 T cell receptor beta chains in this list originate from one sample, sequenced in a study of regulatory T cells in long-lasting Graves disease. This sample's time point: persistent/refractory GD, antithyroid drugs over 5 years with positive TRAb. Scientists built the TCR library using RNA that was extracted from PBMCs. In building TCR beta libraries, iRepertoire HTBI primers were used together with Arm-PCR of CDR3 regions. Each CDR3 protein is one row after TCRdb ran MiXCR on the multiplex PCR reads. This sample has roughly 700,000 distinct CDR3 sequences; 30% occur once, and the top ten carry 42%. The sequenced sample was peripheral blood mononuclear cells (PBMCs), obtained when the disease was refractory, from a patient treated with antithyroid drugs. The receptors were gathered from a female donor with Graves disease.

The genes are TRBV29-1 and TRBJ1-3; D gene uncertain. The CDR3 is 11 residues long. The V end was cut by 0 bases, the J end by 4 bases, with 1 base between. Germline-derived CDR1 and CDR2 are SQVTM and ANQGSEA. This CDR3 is CSVEEGNTIYF. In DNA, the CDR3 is TGCAGCGTTGAAGAGGGAAACACCATATATTTT.

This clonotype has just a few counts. The CDR3 coding sequence is TGTGCCAGCAAGTGGGATTCACAGGGACCCTACGAGCAGTACTTC. This translates into CASKWDSQGPYEQYF. This chain connects TRBV2 to TRBJ2-7, with D perhaps matching TRBD1 (6 bases). Trimming stripped 7 bases from V and 2 bases from J, with 18 bases between. The CDR3 is made up of 15 amino acids. Germline V CDR1 and CDR2: SNHLY, FYNNEI.